This T cell receptor beta chain was obtained from a study of CD8+ T cells in alopecia areata. CDR3 length: 15 amino acids. V shed 4 bases and J shed 8 bases, with 17 bases lying between them. CDR1 is LNHNV and CDR2 is YYDKDF in the germline V gene (reference sequence). Reverse transcribed after extraction, RNA yielded cDNA as the sequencing template. Clones were read by immunoSEQ multiplex PCR, and TCRdb kept only the in-frame ones, dropping some. The sample holds about 200,000 clones, roughly two fifths seen once. Treatment meaning: oral pan-JAK inhibitor, 5-10 mg twice daily. The clonotype was recovered from a human donor with alopecia areata. This sequence joins TRBV15 and TRBJ1-4; a weak D match, TRBD1 (6 bases). The sequencing used CD4+ T cells sorted from blood, collected at approximately week 30, from a patient treated with tofacitinib. The CDR3 DNA reads TGTGCCACCAGCAAAGGTGGGGGACATTCGGAAAAACTGTTTTTT. It encodes CATSKGGGHSEKLFF.